The 30 T cell receptor beta chains below all came from one sample that was sequenced in a study of T cells in Graves' hyperthyroidism and ophthalmopathy (dated by TCRdb to about 2019). The library was produced with multiplex PCR. This sample was sequenced with an Illumina HiSeq 2000. TCR beta CDR3 regions were amplified from RNA transcripts. The first round of RT-PCR for the TCR CDR3 was performed with the HTBI primer set and the Qiagen OneStep RT-PCR kit. TCRdb took the public reads, trimmed them with fastp at Q25, ran MiXCR for clone calling and kept in-frame beta chains. Here each entry gathers all rows of one CDR3 protein and keeps the most common genes and DNA. The sample table holds some 490,000 distinct CDR3 sequences, of which 16% were seen once. The ten top clones hold around 32% of the sample. Sequenced sample: blood. The receptors originated from a woman aged 30 to 39 with Graves' ophthalmopathy.

In its sample, this clonotype was seen a few times. This chain joins TRBV28 and TRBJ1-5; possibly TRBD1 for D (5 bases). Germline assignment: CDR1 MDHEN and CDR2 SYDVKM. V was shortened by 6 bases and J by 0 bases, with 9 bases between the two germline ends. This CDR3 contains 14 residues. The CDR3 spells CASRNRYSNQPQHF. In DNA form, the CDR3 reads TGTGCCAGCAGAAACAGGTATAGCAATCAGCCCCAGCATTTT. Together with reference TRBV28 and TRBJ1-5, the CDR3 gives the full variable domain: DVKVTQSSRYLVKRTGEKVFLECVQDMDHENMFWYRQDPGLGLRLIYFSYDVKMKEKGDIPEGYSVSREKKERFSLILESASTNQTSMYLCASRNRYSNQPQHFGDGTRLSIL.

This clonotype was counted many times. The chain recombines TRBV30 with TRBJ2-3; D remains unclear. The CDR3 runs 12 residues. The V end lost 1 base, the J end lost 7 bases, and 9 bases lay between the germline ends. The V gene's germline CDR1 is GTSNPN and CDR2 SVGIG (reference sequence). The CDR3 protein is CAWSGPINTQYF. CDR3 coding DNA: TGTGCCTGGAGTGGGCCGATAAATACGCAGTATTTT.

Regarding this clonotype: Because it lacks the conserved phenylalanine or tryptophan at the end, this CDR3 is likely a read error. The V call is TRBV27, the J call TRBJ2-1, with TRBD2 identical over 11 bases. CDR3 length: 15 residues. The trim removed 8 bases at V and 6 bases at J, leaving 9 bases unmatched. The germline V gene encodes CDR1 MNHEY and CDR2 SMNVEV (reference sequence). In DNA, the CDR3 is TGTGCCAGCCGCCCACTAGCGGGAGTTTTCAATGAGCAGTTCCTC. This encodes CASRPLAGVFNEQFL.

This clonotype has at least ten counts. The chain carries TRBV20-1 and TRBJ1-2; possible D gene TRBD1, 6 bases. The CDR3 is made up of 15 amino acids. V was clipped by 6 bases and J by 1 base, with 18 bases between them. CDR1 and CDR2 from the germline V gene are DFQATT and SNEGSKA (reference sequence). CDR3 loop: CSAGASGGGNYGYTF. CDR3 nucleotides: TGCAGTGCCGGGGCCTCCGGGGGCGGTAACTATGGCTACACCTTC.

On this clonotype itself: Being one base from a much bigger clone, this may be a read error. The V call is TRBV2, the J call TRBJ1-1, with D unresolved. Deletions cut 9 bases from V and 4 bases from J, with 21 bases between. The CDR3 is 15 amino acids. Germline V gene lookup returns CDR1 SNHLY and CDR2 FYNNEI. CDR3 sequence reads: CARGLSAWLGTEAFF. CDR3 sequence (DNA): TGTGCCAGGGGTCTTTCGGCCTGGTTAGGCACTGAAGCTTTCTTT.

Worth noting for this clonotype: A read error may produce the germline difference seen at one junction end. V is TRBV3-1 and J is TRBJ2-7; the D gene could be TRBD1 or TRBD2 (5 bases each). The CDR3 loop spans 17 amino acids. CDR1 LGHDT and CDR2 YNNKEL come from the germline V gene (reference sequence). CDR3 region: CASSQRIGAPSSNEQYF. The CDR3 nucleotides read TGTGCCAGCAGCCAAAGAATCGGGGCCCCGAGCTCCAACGAGCAGTACTTC.

Many counts were recorded for this clonotype. The chain combines TRBV3-1 with TRBJ2-7; 9 nucleotides agree with TRBD2. CDR3 size: 12 residues. CDR1 and CDR2 (germline): LGHDT, YNNKEL (reference sequence). Trimming at V came to 3 bases and at J to 8 bases, leaving 2 bases not matched to a gene. Here the CDR3 DNA reads TGTGCCAGCAGCCAGCGGGAGGGCCAGCAGTACTTC. This gives the protein CASSQREGQQYF.

This clonotype was picked up many times. This chain joins TRBV5-1 and TRBJ1-2; 7 bases map to TRBD1. The CDR3 is made up of 14 amino acids. The germline gives CDR1 SGHRS, CDR2 YFSETQ. V lost 0 bases to trimming and J lost 10 bases; unmatched junction nucleotides: 9. In DNA, the CDR3 is TGCGCCAGCAGCTTGGACAGGGGAAGGTCGGACTACACCTTC. It is translated as CASSLDRGRSDYTF.

At least ten counts were recorded for this clonotype. The chain employs TRBV4-3 and TRBJ2-1; TRBD2 might be the D (7 bases). This CDR3 comprises 17 residues. The germline V gene has CDR1 LGHNA and CDR2 YSLEER. The V gene lost 1 base and the J gene lost 9 bases, with 22 bases spanning the gap. CDR3 in DNA: TGCGCCAGCAGCCAAGTTCGGGCTAGCGGAGGGGGGAGTGAGCAGTTCTTC. Its translation is CASSQVRASGGGSEQFF.

This clonotype has just a few counts. The V gene is TRBV12-3 or TRBV12-4, the J gene TRBJ1-5; maybe TRBD1 (6 bases). Trimming cost V 5 bases and J 6 bases, with 20 bases left between them. This CDR3 contains 16 residues. The CDR3 sequence: CASSQQGPKVGQPQHF. CDR3 DNA: TGTGCCAGCAGTCAACAGGGTCCTAAGGTGGGTCAGCCCCAGCATTTT.

This clonotype has just a few counts. The rearrangement links TRBV7-3 to TRBJ2-1, with D uncertain. Trimming took 8 bases from V and 8 from J, leaving 13 bases between them. CDR1 SGHTA and CDR2 FQGTGA come from the germline V gene. CDR3 length equals 12 residues. CDR3 residues: CASANSGDEQFF. The DNA of the CDR3 is TGTGCCAGCGCAAATAGTGGCGATGAGCAGTTCTTC.

The sample holds many counts of this clonotype. The chain is built from TRBV14 and TRBJ2-3; 11 bases fit TRBD2. Germline V gene data show CDR1 as SGHDN and CDR2 as FVKESK. Trimming cost V 7 bases and J 3 bases; bases outside gene matches: 6. There are 15 residues in the CDR3. This CDR3 reads CASNPIAGGTDTQYF. CDR3 coding DNA: TGTGCCAGCAACCCGATAGCGGGAGGGACAGATACGCAGTATTTT.

This clonotype was detected ten times or more. The chain couples TRBV7-9 to TRBJ1-1; D ambiguous. V gave up 6 bases and J gave up 3 bases, with 8 bases separating them. This CDR3 is 12 amino acids long. Germline V CDR1 and CDR2: SEHNR, FQNEAQ (reference sequence). The CDR3 sequence is CASSFRYTEAFF. CDR3 bases: TGTGCCAGCAGTTTCCGCTACACTGAAGCTTTCTTT.

The chain joins TRBV6-1 to TRBJ2-2; tentative D call: TRBD1 (6 bases). Trimming left V 5 bases short and J 2 bases short, with 12 bases between. The germline gives CDR1 MNHNS, CDR2 SASEGT. CDR3 length: 15 residues. The CDR3 protein is CASSYLQGNTGELFF. The CDR3 coding sequence is TGTGCCAGCAGTTATTTACAGGGAAACACCGGGGAGCTGTTTTTT.

The V call is TRBV19, the J call TRBJ2-1; TRBD2 aligns across 7 bases. The germline gives CDR1 LNHDA, CDR2 SQIVND (reference sequence). This CDR3 contains 14 residues. V lost 7 bases and J lost 1; bases outside the gene matches: 4. CDR3 nucleotide sequence: TGTGCCAGTAAGCGGGACTTATCCTACAATGAGCAGTTCTTC. Translating it yields CASKRDLSYNEQFF.

This clonotype was detected many times. The chain carries TRBV7-2 and TRBJ2-5; the match to TRBD1 covers 8 bases. V trimming: 0 bases; J trimming: 4 bases; junction bases outside the gene matches: 4. The CDR3 has 15 residues. CDR1 is SGHTA and CDR2 is FQGNSA in the germline V gene. The CDR3 nucleotides are TGTGCCAGCAGCTTAGCAGCAGGGGGCGCAGAGACCCAGTACTTC. This encodes CASSLAAGGAETQYF. Full variable domain (rest looked up from reference TRBV7-2 and TRBJ2-5): GAGVSQSPSNKVTEKGKDVELRCDPISGHTALYWYRQSLGQGLEFLIYFQGNSAPDKSGLPSDRFSAERTGGSVSTLTIQRTQQEDSAVYLCASSLAAGGAETQYFGPGTRLLVL.

V gene TRBV12-3 or TRBV12-4 combines with J gene TRBJ2-3; a weak D match, TRBD2 (6 bases). The CDR3 runs 18 residues. Trimming shortened V by 6 bases and J by 0 bases, and 22 bases separated the two germline ends. The CDR3 bases are TGTGCCAGCAGGCGACTAACGGGAGAGCTTTCTAGCACAGATACGCAGTATTTT. Translated, it gives CASRRLTGELSSTDTQYF.

This clonotype was recorded at least ten times. The chain combines TRBV29-1 with TRBJ2-3, with D perhaps TRBD1 (6 bases). The CDR3 is 13 residues long. The germline CDR1 and CDR2 sequences are SQVTM and ANQGSEA. V dropped 3 bases and J dropped 3 bases, with 10 bases sitting between them. The CDR3, as DNA: TGCAGCGTTGAGCTAGGACAGACAGATACGCAGTATTTT. Translation: CSVELGQTDTQYF.

This clonotype came up many times. The rearrangement links TRBV7-2 to TRBJ2-3, with D unresolved. This CDR3 contains 14 residues. Deletions cut 1 base from V and 6 bases from J, with 11 bases between. Per the germline V gene, CDR1 is SGHTA and CDR2 is FQGNSA. CDR3 bases: TGTGCCAGCAGCTTAGTGCCGGGTCCCGATACGCAGTATTTT. This codes for CASSLVPGPDTQYF.

This clonotype was counted ten times or more. J is TRBJ2-1 and V is TRBV27; D gene uncertain. The CDR3 loop spans 17 amino acids. Germline V lookup: CDR1 MNHEY, CDR2 SMNVEV (reference sequence). V gave up 0 bases and J gave up 4 bases, with 16 bases separating them. The CDR3 bases are TGTGCCAGCAGTTTATCTAGTTGGCAGGCGATATACAATGAGCAGTTCTTC. It is translated as CASSLSSWQAIYNEQFF.

By share of the sample, this clonotype is medium-sized. The chain has TRBV30 and TRBJ2-1, with D possibly matching TRBD2 (6 bases). Germline-derived CDR1 and CDR2 are GTSNPN and SVGIG (reference sequence). V was cut by 0 bases and J by 4 bases, with 13 bases left in between. The CDR3 spans 15 residues. The CDR3 nucleotides are TGTGCCTGGAGTGTAAGACTAGATCTTTACAATGAGCAGTTCTTC. Its protein product is CAWSVRLDLYNEQFF.

This clonotype was seen more than once but under ten times. The chain employs TRBV12-3 or TRBV12-4 and TRBJ2-1; the D is unclear. This CDR3 is built from 15 residues. V shed 0 bases and J shed 1 base, with 7 bases lying between them. The CDR3 coding sequence is TGTGCCAGCAGTTTAGCGGAAGAATCCTACAATGAGCAGTTCTTC. It yields the protein CASSLAEESYNEQFF.

A remark on this clonotype: Germline is not matched at one junction end, which may reflect a read error. V usage is TRBV28 and J usage is TRBJ2-7; TRBD2 might be the D (5 bases). This CDR3 contains 14 residues. The germline V gene encodes CDR1 MDHEN and CDR2 SYDVKM. The CDR3 DNA follows: TGTACCAGCAGCCGTACAGACTACAACTACGAGCAGTACTTC. Translated: CTSSRTDYNYEQYF.

This clonotype was recorded a few times. The chain has TRBV5-4 and TRBJ1-2; 9 bases map to TRBD1. From germline, CDR1 is SGHNT and CDR2 YYREEE (reference sequence). The CDR3 has 14 amino acids. The junction had 8 bases not matched to a gene; V was cut back by 4 bases and J by 7 bases. CDR3 in amino acids: CASSGGTGFGGYTF. DNA for the CDR3: TGTGCCAGCAGCGGGGGGACAGGGTTTGGTGGCTACACCTTC. The full variable domain, its missing parts supplied by reference TRBV5-4 and TRBJ1-2, is ETGVTQSPTHLIKTRGQQVTLRCSSQSGHNTVSWYQQALGQGPQFIFQYYREEENGRGNFPPRFSGLQFPNYSSELNVNALELDDSALYLCASSGGTGFGGYTFGSGTRLTVV.

The chain has TRBV29-1 and TRBJ2-1; the D gene is possibly TRBD1 (5 bases). The CDR3 is 13 amino acids. Germline V gene data show CDR1 as SQVTM and CDR2 as ANQGSEA. Between the trimmed V and J ends, which lost 6 bases and 8 bases, there was a span of 17 bases. The CDR3 here is CSVTLSRVHEQFF. CDR3 sequence (DNA): TGCAGCGTGACTTTATCCAGGGTGCATGAGCAGTTCTTC.

V gene TRBV6-6 combines with J gene TRBJ2-2, with TRBD2 identical over 12 bases. The V segment lost 0 bases and the J segment 7 bases; nucleotides outside the gene matches: 6. The germline gives CDR1 MNHNY, CDR2 SVGAGI (reference sequence). The CDR3 is 17 amino acids. The CDR3 region is CASSYSSASGRDGELFF. The CDR3 coding sequence is TGTGCCAGCAGTTACTCGTCGGCTAGCGGGAGGGACGGGGAGCTGTTTTTT.

In the case of this clonotype: This could be a read error, since a much larger clone is one nucleotide away. This sequence joins TRBV18 and TRBJ2-7; no clear D gene. The J call may be in error: the DNA end matches TRBJ2-1 better. CDR1 and CDR2 (germline): KGHSH, LQKENI. The CDR3 runs 12 residues. The CDR3, as DNA: TGTGCCAGCTCACCGGATCGCTACGAGCAGTTCTTC. Translated: CASSPDRYEQFF.

This clonotype was recorded at least ten times. This rearrangement joins TRBV5-1 to TRBJ1-1, with D perhaps matching TRBD1 (5 bases). CDR1 is SGHRS and CDR2 is YFSETQ in the germline V gene. Trimming removed 0 bases at V and 1 base at J, with 10 bases between. CDR3 length equals 15 residues. As DNA, the CDR3 is TGCGCCAGCAGCTTGGACAGGCCTTCGAACACTGAAGCTTTCTTT. Its translation is CASSLDRPSNTEAFF.

This clonotype was picked up a small number of times. The rearrangement joins TRBV28 to TRBJ2-5; TRBD2 aligns across 7 bases. CDR3 length equals 13 residues. V dropped 11 bases and J dropped 0; count of bases not matched to a gene: 6. The germline V gene has CDR1 MDHEN and CDR2 SYDVKM. The CDR3 DNA reads as TGTGCCGGGGGGGGTGCCAACCAAGAGACCCAGTACTTC. Translated: CAGGGANQETQYF.

This clonotype was counted many times. V is TRBV24-1 and J is TRBJ2-5; TRBD1 or TRBD2 may be the D gene (5 bases each). The ends were cut back, 4 bases at V and 0 bases at J, with 11 bases in the middle. The CDR3 spans 15 residues. CDR1 is KGHDR, CDR2 SFDVKD, per germline. Here the CDR3 DNA reads TGTGCCACCAGTGAACTCGGGACGGACCAAGAGACCCAGTACTTC. This gives the protein CATSELGTDQETQYF.